The 14 T cell receptor beta chains presented below share a single source sample, sequenced in a study of T cells after yellow fever vaccination. TCRdb analysed the 5' RACE reads with MiXCR anew, one entry per CDR3 protein. The sample consists of about 310,000 distinct CDR3 sequences, about 3.5% of them appearing once. Here the sequenced sample was PBMCs, taken on the day of the yellow fever booster vaccination. Receptor source: a young man who received the YFV17D yellow fever vaccine.

The chain is built from TRBV29-1 and TRBJ2-1; either TRBD1 or TRBD2 may fit D (5 bases each). The CDR3 length is 13 residues. CDR1 SQVTM and CDR2 ANQGSEA come from the germline V gene. Trimming took 3 bases from V and 7 from J, leaving 13 bases between them. The CDR3 DNA reads TGCAGCGTTGAGCACGGGGCTGGAAATGAGCAGTTCTTC. Its protein product is CSVEHGAGNEQFF.

This clonotype was seen ten or more times. The chain couples TRBV5-1 to TRBJ2-1; D might be TRBD2 (5 bases). Trimming left V 4 bases short and J 3 bases short, with 17 bases between. This CDR3 is 16 amino acids long. The germline V gene encodes CDR1 SGHRS and CDR2 YFSETQ. The chain's CDR3 is CASSPSGRGNYNEQFF. CDR3 sequence (DNA): TGCGCCAGCAGCCCGTCCGGTCGGGGAAACTACAATGAGCAGTTCTTC.

In its sample, this clonotype was seen many times. The chain is built from TRBV5-1 and TRBJ2-2; D not certain. CDR1 and CDR2 from the germline V gene are SGHRS and YFSETQ. This CDR3 is built from 15 residues. V lost 0 bases, J lost 4 bases, and 10 bases lay in between. CDR3 in DNA: TGCGCCAGCAGCTTGGCCCCGGCAGGCACCGGGGAGCTGTTTTTT. Residues: CASSLAPAGTGELFF.

In its sample, this clonotype was seen a few times. This chain connects TRBV29-1 to TRBJ2-7; 8 positions match TRBD1. With 5 bases clipped from V and 1 base from J, the junction kept 4 bases outside the gene matches. This CDR3 spans 13 amino acids. Germline CDR1 is SQVTM and CDR2 is ANQGSEA. CDR3 protein: CSVYDRGSYEQYF. The CDR3 DNA follows: TGCAGCGTTTATGACAGGGGTTCCTACGAGCAGTACTTC.

A few counts support this clonotype. The chain joins TRBV4-3 to TRBJ2-1; TRBD1 agrees at 7 bases. This CDR3 contains 15 residues. The V gene's germline CDR1 is LGHNA and CDR2 YSLEER. Trimming took 5 bases from V and 5 from J; bases not matched to a gene: 9. The CDR3, as DNA: TGCGCCAGCAGCAAAAGACAGGGCACGGACAATGAGCAGTTCTTC. Translated: CASSKRQGTDNEQFF.

The rearrangement links TRBV6-4 to TRBJ2-1; D ambiguous. Germline CDR1 and CDR2: MRHNA and SNTAGT. The CDR3 length is 13 residues. Trimming took 5 bases from V and 9 from J, leaving 14 bases between them. This CDR3 reads CASSYTGSSEQFF. The CDR3 region has the DNA TGTGCCAGCAGTTACACGGGTTCGAGTGAGCAGTTCTTC.

At least ten counts were recorded for this clonotype. The V gene is TRBV6-2 or TRBV6-3, the J gene TRBJ1-1, with 7 positions matching TRBD1. Germline CDR1 reads MNHEY; CDR2 reads SVGEGT. The CDR3 covers 17 residues. J lost 1 base, V lost 2 bases, and 10 bases had no gene match. In DNA, the CDR3 is TGTGCCAGCAGTTACCCCGAGGGGGCAGGGGCGAACACTGAAGCTTTCTTT. Its protein is CASSYPEGAGANTEAFF.

This clonotype was seen a few times. The V gene is TRBV12-3 or TRBV12-4, the J gene TRBJ1-1; D not certain. V dropped 3 bases and J dropped 1 base, with 12 bases sitting between them. This CDR3 is 15 amino acids long. Written as DNA, the CDR3 is TGTGCCAGCAGTTTTGGCCTGATAACGAACACTGAAGCTTTCTTT. Translated: CASSFGLITNTEAFF.

At least ten counts were recorded for this clonotype. This chain uses TRBV18 with TRBJ2-2; D is uncertain. CDR1 and CDR2 from the germline V gene are KGHSH and LQKENI. V lost 0 bases, J lost 3 bases, and 8 bases lay in between. There are 15 residues in the CDR3. In nucleotides, the CDR3 is TGTGCCAGCTCACCACCAGTCGGGTACACCGGGGAGCTGTTTTTT. Protein: CASSPPVGYTGELFF.

The J gene is TRBJ2-2, the V gene TRBV5-1; 11 bases fit TRBD2. Germline loops: CDR1 SGHRS, CDR2 YFSETQ. V lost 0 bases and J lost 5; bases outside the gene matches: 9. The CDR3 extends over 18 amino acids. CDR3 residues: CASSLELAGAAGTGELFF. The CDR3 region has the DNA TGCGCCAGCAGCTTGGAACTAGCGGGGGCCGCGGGGACCGGGGAGCTGTTTTTT.

This chain connects TRBV7-4 to TRBJ2-7; 8 bases are a match to TRBD2. J was trimmed by 4 bases and V by 5 bases; bases with no gene match: 10. There are 15 residues in the CDR3. Germline V gene lookup returns CDR1 SGHVT and CDR2 SQSDAQ. The CDR3 reads CASSPQVPSGYEQYV. The CDR3 DNA follows: TGTGCCAGCAGCCCGCAGGTCCCTAGCGGGTACGAGCAGTACGTC.

The V and J genes are TRBV7-2 and TRBJ2-7; D assignment may be TRBD1 or TRBD2 (5 bases each). This CDR3 spans 15 amino acids. In germline, CDR1 is SGHTA, CDR2 FQGNSA. V dropped 8 bases and J dropped 0 bases, with 17 bases sitting between them. The CDR3 DNA sequence: TGTGCCAGCGCCCTAGGGGCGGAGGTCTCCTACGAGCAGTACTTC. Amino acid sequence: CASALGAEVSYEQYF.

Only a few counts were recorded for this clonotype. This rearrangement joins TRBV20-1 to TRBJ1-3, with 9 nucleotides matching TRBD1. V was pared by 5 bases and J by 4 bases, with 6 bases of the junction left unmatched. The CDR3 length is 14 residues. Germline CDR1 and CDR2: DFQATT and SNEGSKA (reference sequence). The CDR3 is CSAPAGTGGNTIYF. The CDR3, as DNA: TGCAGTGCTCCGGCCGGGACAGGGGGAAACACCATATATTTT.

The genes are TRBV12-3 or TRBV12-4 and TRBJ2-7; 8 nucleotides agree with TRBD1. Trimming took 6 bases from V and 0 from J; bases not matched to a gene: 4. The CDR3 runs 14 residues. The CDR3 nucleotides read TGTGCCAGCAGGCGACAGGGGAGCTCCTACGAGCAGTACTTC. Translating it yields CASRRQGSSYEQYF.